Below are 20 T cell receptor beta chains sequenced from a single sample in a study of blood T cell repertoires in COVID-19. Some clones are missing from TCRdb's copy, which holds only in-frame ones; the method was immunoSEQ multiplex PCR. The sample lists over 100,000 clones; more than 85% were seen once. The material sequenced was peripheral blood. Receptors were obtained from a man aged 60 to 75 with COVID-19, enrolled during active disease.

The chain joins TRBV13 to TRBJ1-5; D is undetermined. CDR1 is PRHDT and CDR2 is FYEKMQ in the germline V gene (reference sequence). The germline V and J ends were trimmed by 5 bases and 9 bases, with 26 bases remaining between them. This CDR3 has 17 residues. The CDR3: CASSLRSGLKVHRPQHF. CDR3 bases: TGTGCCAGCAGCCTCCGATCCGGACTAAAGGTGCATCGGCCCCAGCATTTT. Together with reference TRBV13 and TRBJ1-5, the CDR3 gives the full variable domain: AAGVIQSPRHLIKEKRETATLKCYPIPRHDTVYWYQQGPGQDPQFLISFYEKMQSDKGSIPDRFSAQQFSDYHSELNMSSLELGDSALYFCASSLRSGLKVHRPQHFGDGTRLSIL.

The chain links TRBV5-5 to TRBJ2-1, with 11 bases that match TRBD2. V lost 1 base to trimming and J lost 6 bases; unmatched junction nucleotides: 9. Germline V gene lookup returns CDR1 SGHKS and CDR2 YYEKEE (reference sequence). The CDR3 is made up of 17 amino acids. CDR3 region: CASSLYSGGAGGNEQFF. CDR3 in DNA: TGTGCCAGCAGCTTGTATAGCGGGGGGGCCGGGGGCAATGAGCAGTTCTTC.

With regard to this clone: Germline is not matched at one junction end, which may reflect a read error. This chain joins TRBV19 and TRBJ1-2, with D uncertain. This CDR3 region has 15 residues. Germline assignment: CDR1 LNHDA and CDR2 SQIVND (reference sequence). The CDR3 spells CASRGQEGRNYGHTF. In DNA form, the CDR3 reads TGTGCCAGTAGAGGGCAGGAAGGGAGGAACTATGGCCACACCTTC.

The V gene is TRBV19, the J gene TRBJ1-2; D ambiguous. V was clipped by 4 bases and J by 1 base, with 7 bases between them. Germline CDR1 LNHDA, CDR2 SQIVND (reference sequence). The CDR3 sequence is 13 residues long. The CDR3 region is CASSSNGNYGYTF. DNA of the CDR3: TGTGCCAGTAGTAGTAACGGTAACTATGGCTACACCTTC.

This chain joins TRBV7-6 and TRBJ2-7; TRBD1 matches at 12 bases. The junction had 4 bases not matched to a gene; V was cut back by 3 bases and J by 4 bases. CDR3 length: 15 residues. Per the germline V gene, CDR1 is SGHVS and CDR2 is FNYEAQ. CDR3 in DNA: TGTGCCAGCAGCTTGGGACAGGGGGCCCTGTACGAGCAGTACTTC. Protein product: CASSLGQGALYEQYF. Drawing the rest from reference TRBV7-6 and TRBJ2-7, the complete variable domain is GAGVSQSPRYKVTKRGQDVALRCDPISGHVSLYWYRQALGQGPEFLTYFNYEAQQDKSGLPNDRFSAERPEGSISTLTIQRTEQRDSAMYRCASSLGQGALYEQYFGPGTRLTVT.

In DNA, the CDR3 is TGTGCCAGCAGCCCACGGACTAGCGGGGGGGCAGAGACCCAGTACTTC. Protein product: CASSPRTSGGAETQYF. The chain couples TRBV7-2 to TRBJ2-5; 15 bases match TRBD2. Trimming at V came to 5 bases and at J to 4 bases, leaving 5 bases not matched to a gene. Germline CDR1 SGHTA, CDR2 FQGNSA. CDR3 length: 16 amino acids.

The chain recombines TRBV30 with TRBJ1-4; D is unresolved. Germline V CDR1 and CDR2: GTSNPN, SVGIG (reference sequence). The CDR3 has 13 amino acids. Trimming removed 3 bases at V and 8 bases at J, with 13 bases between. The CDR3 loop reads CAWSYQSGEKLFF. CDR3 sequence (DNA): TGTGCCTGGAGCTACCAAAGCGGAGAAAAACTGTTTTTT.

The chain is built from TRBV12-3 or TRBV12-4 and TRBJ2-5, with a tentative D call TRBD2 (5 bases). V lost 7 bases and J 4 bases, leaving 13 bases between the germline ends. CDR3 length equals 13 residues. Here the CDR3 reads CASNSGGRETQYF. CDR3 nucleotides: TGTGCCAGCAACTCGGGTGGGAGAGAGACCCAGTACTTC.

This clone was recorded once. The chain has TRBV2 and TRBJ2-5; no clear D gene. The CDR3 runs 11 residues. The V end was cut by 4 bases, the J end by 3 bases, with 3 bases between. The germline CDR1 and CDR2 sequences are SNHLY and FYNNEI. The CDR3 loop is CASSVKETQYF. CDR3 nucleotide sequence: TGTGCCAGCAGTGTAAAAGAGACCCAGTACTTC.

V is TRBV7-2 and J is TRBJ1-4; tentative D call: TRBD1 (5 bases). V lost 5 bases and J lost 8, with 15 bases in between. This CDR3 has 14 residues. CDR1 and CDR2 (germline): SGHTA, FQGNSA. The CDR3 sequence: CASSLHSGGEKLFF. CDR3 coding DNA: TGTGCCAGCAGCCTCCACAGCGGGGGGGAAAAACTGTTTTTT.

The chain combines TRBV13 with TRBJ1-3; perhaps TRBD1 as D (5 bases). The V gene's germline CDR1 is PRHDT and CDR2 FYEKMQ (reference sequence). With 4 bases removed from V and 0 bases from J, the gap between germline ends came to 10 bases. CDR3 length equals 15 residues. The CDR3 spells CASSWGGTSGNTIYF. In DNA, the CDR3 is TGTGCCAGCAGCTGGGGGGGTACCTCTGGAAACACCATATATTTT.

The chain is built from TRBV10-1 and TRBJ2-5; maybe TRBD1 (5 bases). The CDR3 has 12 residues. Trimming stripped 3 bases from V and 9 bases from J, with 11 bases between. Germline assignment: CDR1 WNHNN and CDR2 SYGVQD (reference sequence). CDR3 DNA: TGCGCCAGCAGTGATAGGGGCCCAGCCCAGTACTTC. Protein product: CASSDRGPAQYF.

J is TRBJ2-5 and V is TRBV20-1; D not certain. V was trimmed by 3 bases and J by 4 bases, leaving 15 bases between them. The CDR3 is 14 amino acids. CDR1 and CDR2 (germline): DFQATT, SNEGSKA (reference sequence). The CDR3 DNA follows: TGCAGTGCTAGTTCGAGGCCCATCGGAGAGACCCAGTACTTC. It is translated as CSASSRPIGETQYF.

The sample holds a few counts of this clone. V is TRBV6-1 and J is TRBJ1-5; 10 bases are shared with TRBD1. This CDR3 has 15 amino acids. Losses at the gene ends were 2 bases for V and 6 bases for J; bases not matched to a gene: 4. The germline gives CDR1 MNHNS, CDR2 SASEGT. Written as DNA, the CDR3 is TGTGCCAGCAGTGAAAAGGACAGGGGGTTTCAGCCCCAGCATTTT. It encodes CASSEKDRGFQPQHF.

The V gene is TRBV9, the J gene TRBJ2-7, with D possibly matching TRBD2 (6 bases). Deletions cut 0 bases from V and 2 bases from J, with 15 bases between. This CDR3 comprises 16 residues. CDR1 and CDR2 (germline): SGDLS, YYNGEE. The CDR3 loop is CASSVGIGGVAYEQYF. As DNA, the CDR3 is TGTGCCAGCAGCGTAGGAATCGGGGGAGTCGCCTACGAGCAGTACTTC.

This chain links TRBV5-5 with TRBJ1-2; the match to TRBD1 covers 8 bases. Unmatched junction bases numbered 5, after V lost 2 bases and J lost 8 bases. Germline CDR1 and CDR2: SGHKS and YYEKEE (reference sequence). The CDR3 runs 13 residues. CDR3 protein: CASSLTGGKGYTF. For the CDR3, the DNA is TGTGCCAGCAGCTTAACAGGGGGGAAAGGCTACACCTTC.

The chain combines TRBV6-5 with TRBJ2-7, with 8 nucleotides matching TRBD1. CDR3 length equals 13 residues. After removal of 5 bases from V and 5 bases from J, the junction contained 5 bases not matched to a gene. Germline V gene sequence: CDR1 MNHEY, CDR2 SVGAGI. In nucleotides, the CDR3 is TGTGCCAGCAGTAACAGGGGGAACGACGAGCAGTACTTC. It yields the protein CASSNRGNDEQYF.

V usage is TRBV11-3 and J usage is TRBJ2-1; 12 bases are shared with TRBD2. Germline V gene data show CDR1 as SGHNT and CDR2 as YENEEA. CDR3 length equals 17 residues. J lost 5 bases, V lost 1 base, and 6 bases had no gene match. The CDR3 here is CASSLAPGLAGHNEQFF. Written as DNA, the CDR3 is TGTGCCAGCAGCTTAGCTCCGGGACTAGCGGGCCACAATGAGCAGTTCTTC.

This clone was found once. The CDR3, as DNA: TGTGCCAGCAGCTCCCTCCCCGCGACACGGATCAATCAGCCCCAGCATTTT. Its translation: CASSSLPATRINQPQHF. This chain links TRBV5-5 with TRBJ1-5; D ambiguous. V was pared by 3 bases and J by 3 bases, with 19 bases between. Germline-derived CDR1 and CDR2 are SGHKS and YYEKEE (reference sequence). The CDR3 loop spans 17 amino acids.

The V and J genes are TRBV6-5 and TRBJ1-3; no clear D gene. V gave up 0 bases and J gave up 7 bases, with 10 bases separating them. The length of the CDR3 is 14 residues. The germline V gene encodes CDR1 MNHEY and CDR2 SVGAGI. CDR3: CASSYSRQLNTIYF. In DNA form, the CDR3 reads TGTGCCAGCAGTTACTCGAGGCAACTGAACACCATATATTTT.